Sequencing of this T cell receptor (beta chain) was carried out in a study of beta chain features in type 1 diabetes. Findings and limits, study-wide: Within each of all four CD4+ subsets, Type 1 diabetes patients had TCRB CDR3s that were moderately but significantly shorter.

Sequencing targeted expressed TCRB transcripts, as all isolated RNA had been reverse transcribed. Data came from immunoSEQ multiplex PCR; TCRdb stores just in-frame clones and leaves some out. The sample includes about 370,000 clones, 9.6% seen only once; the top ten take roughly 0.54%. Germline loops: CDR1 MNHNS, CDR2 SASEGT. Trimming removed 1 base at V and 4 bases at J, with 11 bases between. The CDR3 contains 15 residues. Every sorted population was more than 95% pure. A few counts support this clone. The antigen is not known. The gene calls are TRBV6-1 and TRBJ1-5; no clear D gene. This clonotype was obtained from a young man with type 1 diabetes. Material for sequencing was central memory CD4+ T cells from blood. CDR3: CASSEGVMMNQPQHF. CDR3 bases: TGTGCCAGCAGTGAAGGGGTCATGATGAATCAGCCCCAGCATTTT.